Presented here are 23 T cell receptor beta chains from one specimen sequenced in a study of spatial heterogeneity in lung cancer. The time point denotes: sample taken at primary tumor resection. Antigens of these TCRs are unknown. Study-level points and caveats: Expanded alpha and beta TCR counts within tumors tracked tumor mutation counts.

MiXCR, run by TCRdb on the 5' RACE reads, gives a single entry per CDR3 protein. The sample lists 8,000 or so distinct CDR3 sequences, 5.4% seen once, with 20% to 30% in the top ten. The source was lung tumor tissue, collected at surgery. These receptors originate from a male donor with early-stage non-small cell lung cancer.

This clonotype was detected a few times. This chain uses TRBV5-1 with TRBJ1-1, with 7 bases that match TRBD1. The germline V gene encodes CDR1 SGHRS and CDR2 YFSETQ. CDR3 length: 14 amino acids. The V and J ends lost 2 bases and 1 base, in that order; junction bases with no gene match: 2. DNA for the CDR3: TGCGCCAGCAGCTTCGGGACAGCGAACACTGAAGCTTTCTTT. As protein: CASSFGTANTEAFF.

This clonotype occurred many times. The rearrangement joins TRBV6-2 or TRBV6-3 to TRBJ2-7, with D possibly being TRBD2 (6 bases). There are 13 residues in the CDR3. From germline, CDR1 is MNHEY and CDR2 SVGEGT. Trimming shortened V by 6 bases and J by 2 bases, and 11 bases separated the two germline ends. CDR3 nucleotide sequence: TGTGCCAGCAGCCTGGCGGGACCCTACGAGCAGTACTTC. Translated, it gives CASSLAGPYEQYF.

This clonotype was detected ten times or more. The chain has TRBV29-1 and TRBJ1-2, with 7 nucleotides matching TRBD1. The junction had 17 bases not matched to a gene; V was cut back by 6 bases and J by 4 bases. The CDR3 spans 16 residues. The V gene's germline CDR1 is SQVTM and CDR2 ANQGSEA. The CDR3 protein is CSVYGTANRVAYGYTF. Written as DNA, the CDR3 is TGCAGCGTCTACGGGACAGCAAACAGGGTCGCCTATGGCTACACCTTC.

This clonotype was picked up many times. This sequence joins TRBV29-1 and TRBJ1-6; D ambiguous. V was trimmed by 4 bases and J by 11 bases, leaving 3 bases between them. Germline loops: CDR1 SQVTM, CDR2 ANQGSEA. The CDR3 runs to 9 residues. CDR3 sequence: CSVGPPLHF. Here the CDR3 DNA reads TGCAGCGTTGGTCCACCCCTCCACTTT.

This clonotype was picked up many times. The chain carries TRBV9 and TRBJ2-2; D is undetermined. V was cut by 1 base and J by 3 bases, with 7 bases left in between. The germline CDR1 and CDR2 sequences are SGDLS and YYNGEE. This CDR3 has 14 residues. CDR3 region: CASSVFDHTGELFF. As DNA, the CDR3 is TGTGCCAGCAGCGTATTCGACCACACCGGGGAGCTGTTTTTT.

This clonotype was found many times. J is TRBJ2-7 and V is TRBV11-2; D not resolved. V lost 6 bases, J lost 2 bases, and 8 bases lay in between. CDR3 length equals 12 residues. In germline, CDR1 is SGHAT, CDR2 FQNNGV. This CDR3 is CASSIYAYEQYF. The CDR3 DNA reads TGTGCCAGCAGTATCTACGCCTACGAGCAGTACTTC.

By sample share, this clonotype is medium-sized (0.01 to 0.1%). CDR3 protein: CASSLDRVEETQYF. Here the CDR3 DNA reads TGCGCCAGCAGCTTGGACAGGGTCGAAGAGACCCAGTACTTC. The V and J genes are TRBV5-1 and TRBJ2-5; tentatively, D is TRBD1 (6 bases). The V end was cut by 0 bases, the J end by 3 bases, with 9 bases between. The CDR3 has 14 amino acids. Germline lookup yields CDR1 SGHRS and CDR2 YFSETQ.

This clonotype ranks as medium-sized. The J gene is TRBJ2-2, the V gene TRBV28; weak D call: TRBD2 (5 bases). Germline values: CDR1 MDHEN, CDR2 SYDVKM. CDR3 length: 13 residues. V lost 3 bases, J lost 5 bases, and 7 bases lay in between. The CDR3 coding sequence is TGTGCCAGCAGTTTTCGGGGAACCGGGGAGCTGTTTTTT. It codes for CASSFRGTGELFF.

This clonotype was seen ten or more times. The gene calls are TRBV27 and TRBJ2-7, with D perhaps matching TRBD2 (7 bases). Germline CDR1 MNHEY, CDR2 SMNVEV (reference sequence). V was shortened by 8 bases and J by 2 bases, with 13 bases between the two germline ends. This CDR3 contains 13 residues. The CDR3 nucleotides read TGTGCCAGCGCGGGGGCCGCCGCCTACGAGCAGTACTTC. Protein sequence: CASAGAAAYEQYF.

This chain connects TRBV20-1 to TRBJ2-1, with TRBD2 matching 9 bases. The CDR3 totals 14 residues. Per the germline V gene, CDR1 is DFQATT and CDR2 is SNEGSKA (reference sequence). Unmatched junction bases numbered 2, after V lost 1 base and J lost 4 bases. The CDR3 loop is CSARALAGYNEQFF. The CDR3 nucleotides read TGCAGTGCTAGAGCGCTAGCGGGGTACAATGAGCAGTTCTTC.

This clonotype was picked up many times. This chain joins TRBV5-1 and TRBJ2-7, with 14 bases fitting TRBD2. The germline CDR1 and CDR2 sequences are SGHRS and YFSETQ. V trimming: 4 bases; J trimming: 2 bases; junction bases outside the gene matches: 8. CDR3 length: 17 residues. Here the CDR3 DNA reads TGCGCCAGCAGCAGAACCGGGACTAGCGGGAGTCCCTACGAGCAGTACTTC. Translating gives CASSRTGTSGSPYEQYF.

Ten or more counts support this clonotype. The chain carries TRBV2 and TRBJ1-1, with D maybe TRBD1 (5 bases). The CDR3 covers 14 residues. V was pared by 7 bases and J by 0 bases, with 12 bases between. Per germline, CDR1 SNHLY and CDR2 FYNNEI. For the CDR3, the DNA is TGTGCCAGCATTAAGGGACGGATGAACACTGAAGCTTTCTTT. Its translation: CASIKGRMNTEAFF.

This clonotype was found many times. The V call is TRBV5-1, the J call TRBJ2-7, with 8 nucleotides matching TRBD1. This CDR3 is built from 16 residues. V lost 3 bases and J lost 4; bases outside the gene matches: 12. Germline CDR1 is SGHRS and CDR2 is YFSETQ. Written as DNA, the CDR3 is TGCGCCAGCAGCTCGGGACAGGCCACGTTTCGGTACGAGCAGTACTTC. Its translation is CASSSGQATFRYEQYF. Combining the CDR3 with reference TRBV5-1 and TRBJ2-7 gives the whole variable domain KAGVTQTPRYLIKTRGQQVTLSCSPISGHRSVSWYQQTPGQGLQFLFEYFSETQRNKGNFPGRFSGRQFSNSRSEMNVSTLELGDSALYLCASSSGQATFRYEQYFGPGTRLTVT.

This clonotype was recorded many times. This chain joins TRBV14 and TRBJ2-1, with D perhaps TRBD1 (6 bases). Germline loops: CDR1 SGHDN, CDR2 FVKESK. This CDR3 has 16 residues. Trimming cost V 0 bases and J 3 bases, with 12 bases left between them. The CDR3 DNA is TGTGCCAGCAGCCAAGATTCGGGGACACACTACAATGAGCAGTTCTTC. Its protein product is CASSQDSGTHYNEQFF.

This clonotype was found a few times. The chain uses TRBV20-1 and TRBJ2-3, with TRBD1 matching over 8 bases. The trim removed 3 bases at V and 0 bases at J, leaving 2 bases unmatched. This CDR3 has 14 residues. Germline CDR1 is DFQATT and CDR2 is SNEGSKA (reference sequence). Here the CDR3 reads CSASRDRSTDTQYF. The CDR3 DNA reads as TGCAGTGCTAGCCGGGACAGGAGCACAGATACGCAGTATTTT.

V is TRBV18 and J is TRBJ2-3, with TRBD2 identical over 7 bases. V gave up 3 bases and J gave up 4 bases; unmatched junction bases: 4. Germline V gene data show CDR1 as KGHSH and CDR2 as LQKENI. The CDR3 length is 14 residues. This CDR3 is CASSPGGSPDTQYF. The DNA for the CDR3 is TGTGCCAGCTCACCGGGCGGGAGCCCAGATACGCAGTATTTT.

This clonotype was picked up many times. The chain uses TRBV3-1 and TRBJ1-6; D unresolved. V gave up 1 base and J gave up 10 bases, with 11 bases separating them. Germline CDR1 and CDR2: LGHDT and YNNKEL (reference sequence). This CDR3 spans 14 amino acids. As DNA, the CDR3 is TGTGCCAGCAGCCAAGTGCCGGAAGGGTCACCCCTCCACTTT. Residues: CASSQVPEGSPLHF. Together with reference TRBV3-1 and TRBJ1-6, the CDR3 gives the full variable domain: DTAVSQTPKYLVTQMGNDKSIKCEQNLGHDTMYWYKQDSKKFLKIMFSYNNKELIINETVPNRFSPKSPDKAHLNLHINSLELGDSAVYFCASSQVPEGSPLHFGNGTRLTVT.

Within the sample, this clonotype is medium-sized. At one end, the junction sequence differs from germline, possibly due to a read error. CDR3 nucleotide sequence: TGTGCCAGCAGGGGAACAGGAATGAAGTTC. It yields the protein CASRGTGMKF. V and J are TRBV2 and TRBJ2-5, with a weak D call TRBD1 (5 bases). The CDR3 has 10 amino acids. CDR1 and CDR2 (germline): SNHLY, FYNNEI.

Relative to its sample, this clonotype is medium-sized. The CDR3 DNA reads TGTGCCAGCAGTGAAGGTGAAAGGAGCGCAGATACGCAGTATTTT. Protein: CASSEGERSADTQYF. The chain couples TRBV2 to TRBJ2-3; no definite D call. Looked up from germline, CDR1 is SNHLY and CDR2 is FYNNEI. Trimming removed 1 base from V and 4 bases from J, with 12 bases in between. The CDR3 extends over 15 amino acids.

This clonotype was counted many times. V and J are TRBV27 and TRBJ1-2; TRBD1 matches at 9 bases. The CDR3 extends over 16 amino acids. V shed 3 bases, J shed 6 bases, and the junction held 11 bases outside the gene matches. Germline V gene data show CDR1 as MNHEY and CDR2 as SMNVEV (reference sequence). The CDR3 DNA follows: TGTGCCAGCAGTTTCGTACAGGGGGCGCAAGTCCATGGCTACACCTTC. Protein sequence: CASSFVQGAQVHGYTF.

This clonotype was seen more than once but under ten times. The chain joins TRBV5-6 to TRBJ1-2, with 7 bases aligning to TRBD1. The CDR3 contains 13 residues. CDR1 is SGHDT and CDR2 is YYEEEE in the germline V gene. Losses at the gene ends were 0 bases for V and 7 bases for J; bases not matched to a gene: 3. Here the CDR3 reads CASSLVQGIGYTF. As DNA, the CDR3 is TGTGCCAGCAGCTTGGTACAGGGGATTGGCTACACCTTC.

This clonotype was seen repeatedly, ten times or more. This chain uses TRBV18 with TRBJ2-7, with 8 bases that match TRBD2. The germline gives CDR1 KGHSH, CDR2 LQKENI. The trim removed 6 bases at V and 4 bases at J, leaving 14 bases unmatched. This CDR3 region has 16 residues. The CDR3 loop is CASSRLSGVGGYEQYF. In DNA form, the CDR3 reads TGTGCCAGCTCTCGCCTTAGCGGGGTAGGCGGGTACGAGCAGTACTTC.

Regarding this clonotype: Germline and junction disagree at one end, which may indicate a read error. The rearrangement uses TRBV4-2 and TRBJ2-1, with a weak D call TRBD1 (5 bases). The CDR3 consists of 12 residues. CDR1 is LGHNA, CDR2 YNFKEQ, per germline. In nucleotides, the CDR3 is TGTGCCAGCAGCCAAGTGGACAATGAGCAGTTATTC. Translating gives CASSQVDNEQLF.